This TCR beta chain was captured in a study of Tregs in tolerant kidney transplant recipients. The study's findings and limits: This study did not directly address biological reproducibility.

This clone was observed once. Its antigen is not identified. Unstimulated regulatory T cells (CD4+CD25+CD127-), CD4+CD25- non-regulatory cells, CD4 and CD8 cells were FACS-sorted from thawed PBMCs. Data came from immunoSEQ multiplex PCR; TCRdb stores just in-frame clones and leaves some out. The sample includes some 80,000 clones, less than 98% of them seen just once. The germline gives CDR1 LNHDA, CDR2 SQIVND (reference sequence). Between the trimmed V and J ends, which lost 10 bases and 1 base, there was a span of 17 bases. This CDR3 comprises 15 residues. The source of this sequence is a human donor who received a combined kidney and bone marrow transplant. This material consisted of CD4+ T cells from blood, taken before the transplant. The V call is TRBV19, the J call TRBJ1-5, with D possibly being TRBD1 (5 bases). The CDR3, as DNA: TGTGCCACCCGGGGGGGATTCTCAAGCAATCAGCCCCAGCATTTT. Protein product: CATRGGFSSNQPQHF.